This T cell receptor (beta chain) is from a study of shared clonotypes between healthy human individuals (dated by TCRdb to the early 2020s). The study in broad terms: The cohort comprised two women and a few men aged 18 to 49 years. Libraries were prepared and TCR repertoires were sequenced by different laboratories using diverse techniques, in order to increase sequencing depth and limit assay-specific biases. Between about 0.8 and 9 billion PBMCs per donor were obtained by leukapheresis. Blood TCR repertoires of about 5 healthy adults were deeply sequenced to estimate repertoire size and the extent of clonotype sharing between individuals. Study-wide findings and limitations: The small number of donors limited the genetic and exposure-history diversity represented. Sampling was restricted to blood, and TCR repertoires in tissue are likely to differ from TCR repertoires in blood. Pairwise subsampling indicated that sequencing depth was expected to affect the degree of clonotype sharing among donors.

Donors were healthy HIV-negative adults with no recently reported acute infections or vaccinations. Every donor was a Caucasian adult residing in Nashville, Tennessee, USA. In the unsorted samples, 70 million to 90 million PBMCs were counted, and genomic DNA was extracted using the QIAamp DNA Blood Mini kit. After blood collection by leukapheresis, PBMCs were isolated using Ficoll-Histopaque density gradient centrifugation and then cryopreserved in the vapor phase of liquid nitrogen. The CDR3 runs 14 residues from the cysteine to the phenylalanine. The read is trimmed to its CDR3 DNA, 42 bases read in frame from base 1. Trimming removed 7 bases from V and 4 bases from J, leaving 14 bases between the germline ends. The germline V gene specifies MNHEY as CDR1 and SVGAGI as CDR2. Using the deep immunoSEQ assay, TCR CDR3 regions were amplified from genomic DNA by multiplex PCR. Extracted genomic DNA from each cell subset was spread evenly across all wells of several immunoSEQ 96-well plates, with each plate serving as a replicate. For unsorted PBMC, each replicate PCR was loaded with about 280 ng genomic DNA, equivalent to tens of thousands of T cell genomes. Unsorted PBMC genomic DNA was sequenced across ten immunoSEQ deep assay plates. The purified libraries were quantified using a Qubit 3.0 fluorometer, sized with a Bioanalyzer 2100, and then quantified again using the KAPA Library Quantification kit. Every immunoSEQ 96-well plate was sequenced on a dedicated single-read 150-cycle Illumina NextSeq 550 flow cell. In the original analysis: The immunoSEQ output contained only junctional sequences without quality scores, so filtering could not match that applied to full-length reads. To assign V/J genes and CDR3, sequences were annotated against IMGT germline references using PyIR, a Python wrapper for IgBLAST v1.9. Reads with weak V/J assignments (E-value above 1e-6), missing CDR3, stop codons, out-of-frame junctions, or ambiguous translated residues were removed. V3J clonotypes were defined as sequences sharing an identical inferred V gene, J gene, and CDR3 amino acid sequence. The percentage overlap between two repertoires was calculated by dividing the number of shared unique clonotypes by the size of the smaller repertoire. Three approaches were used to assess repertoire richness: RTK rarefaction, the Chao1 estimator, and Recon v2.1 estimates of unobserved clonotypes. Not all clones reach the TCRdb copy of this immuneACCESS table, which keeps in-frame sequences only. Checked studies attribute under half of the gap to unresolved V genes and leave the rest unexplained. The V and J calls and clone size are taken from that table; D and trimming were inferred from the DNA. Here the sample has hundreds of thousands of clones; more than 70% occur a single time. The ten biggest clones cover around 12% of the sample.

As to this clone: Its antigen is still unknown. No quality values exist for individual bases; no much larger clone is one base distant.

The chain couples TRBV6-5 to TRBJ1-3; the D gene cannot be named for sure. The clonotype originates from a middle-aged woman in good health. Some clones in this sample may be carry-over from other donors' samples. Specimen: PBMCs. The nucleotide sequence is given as TGTGCCAGCATCCAAACAGCTGTCGGAAACACCATATATTTT. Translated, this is CASIQTAVGNTIYF.